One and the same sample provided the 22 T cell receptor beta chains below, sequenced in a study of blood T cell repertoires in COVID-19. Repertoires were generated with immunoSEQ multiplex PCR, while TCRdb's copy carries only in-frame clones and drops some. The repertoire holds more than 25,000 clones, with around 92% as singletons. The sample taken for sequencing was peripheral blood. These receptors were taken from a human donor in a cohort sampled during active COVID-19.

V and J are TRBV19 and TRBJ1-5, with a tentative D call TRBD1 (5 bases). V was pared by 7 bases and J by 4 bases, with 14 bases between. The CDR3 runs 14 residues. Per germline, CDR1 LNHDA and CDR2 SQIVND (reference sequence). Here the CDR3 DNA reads TGTGCCAGTACCCCTTTCGGGGGGAATCAGCCCCAGCATTTT. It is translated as CASTPFGGNQPQHF.

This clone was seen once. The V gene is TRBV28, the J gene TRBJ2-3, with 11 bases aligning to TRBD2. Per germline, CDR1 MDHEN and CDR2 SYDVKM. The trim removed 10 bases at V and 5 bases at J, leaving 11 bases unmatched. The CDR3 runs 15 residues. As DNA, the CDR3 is TGTGCCACCGAAAATAGCGGGGGGGCGCAAGATACGCAGTATTTT. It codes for CATENSGGAQDTQYF.

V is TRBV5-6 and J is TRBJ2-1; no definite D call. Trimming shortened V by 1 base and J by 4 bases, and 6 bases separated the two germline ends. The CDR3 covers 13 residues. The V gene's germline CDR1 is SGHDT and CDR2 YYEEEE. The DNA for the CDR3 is TGTGCCAGCAGCTTGCCCCCTTACAATGAGCAGTTCTTC. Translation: CASSLPPYNEQFF.

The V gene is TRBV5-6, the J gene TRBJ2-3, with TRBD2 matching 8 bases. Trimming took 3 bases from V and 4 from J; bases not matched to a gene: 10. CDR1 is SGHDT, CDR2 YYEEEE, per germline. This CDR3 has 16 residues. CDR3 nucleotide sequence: TGTGCCAGCAGCTCCAGTCCTAGCGGGCGGGCAGATACGCAGTATTTT. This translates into CASSSSPSGRADTQYF. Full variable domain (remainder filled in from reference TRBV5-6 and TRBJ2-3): DAGVTQSPTHLIKTRGQQVTLRCSPKSGHDTVSWYQQALGQGPQFIFQYYEEEERQRGNFPDRFSGHQFPNYSSELNVNALLLGDSALYLCASSSSPSGRADTQYFGPGTRLTVL.

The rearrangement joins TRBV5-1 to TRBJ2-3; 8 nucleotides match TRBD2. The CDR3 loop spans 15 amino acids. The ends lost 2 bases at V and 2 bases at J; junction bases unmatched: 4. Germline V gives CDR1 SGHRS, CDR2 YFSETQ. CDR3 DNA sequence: TGCGCCAGCAGCTTTAGCGGGGCAATCACAGATACGCAGTATTTT. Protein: CASSFSGAITDTQYF.

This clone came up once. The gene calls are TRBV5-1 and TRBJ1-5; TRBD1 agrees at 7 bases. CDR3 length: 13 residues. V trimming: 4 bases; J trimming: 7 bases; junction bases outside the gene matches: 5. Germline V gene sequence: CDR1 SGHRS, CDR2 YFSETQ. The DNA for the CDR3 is TGCGCCAGCAGCCCGACAGGGACCCAGCCCCAGCATTTT. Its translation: CASSPTGTQPQHF.

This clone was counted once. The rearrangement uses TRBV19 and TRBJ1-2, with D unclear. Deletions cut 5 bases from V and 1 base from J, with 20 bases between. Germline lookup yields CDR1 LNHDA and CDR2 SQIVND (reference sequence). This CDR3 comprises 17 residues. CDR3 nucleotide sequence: TGTGCCAGTAGTTCCGCCCGGATGTTAAGGAGTAACTATGGCTACACCTTC. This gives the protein CASSSARMLRSNYGYTF.

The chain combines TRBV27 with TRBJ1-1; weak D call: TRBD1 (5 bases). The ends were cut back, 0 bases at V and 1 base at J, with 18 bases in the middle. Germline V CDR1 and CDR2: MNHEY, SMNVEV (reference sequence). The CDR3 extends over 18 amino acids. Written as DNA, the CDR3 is TGTGCCAGCAGTTTATCGGCCGGGGGGGAGGGTTGGAACACTGAAGCTTTCTTT. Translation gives CASSLSAGGEGWNTEAFF.

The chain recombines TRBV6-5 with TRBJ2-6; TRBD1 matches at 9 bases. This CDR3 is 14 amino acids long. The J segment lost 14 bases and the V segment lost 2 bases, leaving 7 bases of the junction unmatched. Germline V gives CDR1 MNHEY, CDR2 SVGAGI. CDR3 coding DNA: TGTGCCAGCAGTTACGGGGGACAGGGCCGTTTCCTGACTTTC. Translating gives CASSYGGQGRFLTF.

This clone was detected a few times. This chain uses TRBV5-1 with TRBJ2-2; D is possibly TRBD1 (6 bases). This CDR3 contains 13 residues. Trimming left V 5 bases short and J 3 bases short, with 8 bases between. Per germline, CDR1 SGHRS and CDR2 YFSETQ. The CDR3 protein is CASRYRDTGELFF. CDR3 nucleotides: TGCGCCAGCAGATACAGGGACACCGGGGAGCTGTTTTTT. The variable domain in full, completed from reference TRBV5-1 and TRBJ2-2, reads KAGVTQTPRYLIKTRGQQVTLSCSPISGHRSVSWYQQTPGQGLQFLFEYFSETQRNKGNFPGRFSGRQFSNSRSEMNVSTLELGDSALYLCASRYRDTGELFFGEGSRLTVL.

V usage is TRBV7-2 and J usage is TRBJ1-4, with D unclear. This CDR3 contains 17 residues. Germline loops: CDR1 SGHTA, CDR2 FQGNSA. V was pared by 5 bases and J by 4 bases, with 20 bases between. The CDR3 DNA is TGTGCCAGCAGCCACCCGCTAGCAGACTCGTTTAATGAAAAACTGTTTTTT. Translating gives CASSHPLADSFNEKLFF.

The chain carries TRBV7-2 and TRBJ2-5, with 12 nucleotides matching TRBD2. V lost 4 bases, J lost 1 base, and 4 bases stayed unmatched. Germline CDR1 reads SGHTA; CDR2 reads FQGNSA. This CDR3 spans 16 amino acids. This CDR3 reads CASSWELAGGQETQYF. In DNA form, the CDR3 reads TGTGCCAGCAGCTGGGAACTAGCGGGGGGCCAAGAGACCCAGTACTTC.

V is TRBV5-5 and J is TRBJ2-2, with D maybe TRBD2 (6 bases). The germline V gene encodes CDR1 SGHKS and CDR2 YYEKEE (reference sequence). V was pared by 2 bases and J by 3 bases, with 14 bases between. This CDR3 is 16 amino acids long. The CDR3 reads CASSFARGGDTGELFF. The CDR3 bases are TGTGCCAGCAGCTTTGCAAGGGGCGGGGACACCGGGGAGCTGTTTTTT.

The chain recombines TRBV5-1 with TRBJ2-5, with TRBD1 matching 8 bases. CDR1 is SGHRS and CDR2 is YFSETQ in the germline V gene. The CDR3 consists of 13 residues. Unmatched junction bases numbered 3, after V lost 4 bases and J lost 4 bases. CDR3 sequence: CASSQGARETQYF. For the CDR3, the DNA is TGCGCCAGCAGCCAGGGGGCTCGAGAGACCCAGTACTTC.

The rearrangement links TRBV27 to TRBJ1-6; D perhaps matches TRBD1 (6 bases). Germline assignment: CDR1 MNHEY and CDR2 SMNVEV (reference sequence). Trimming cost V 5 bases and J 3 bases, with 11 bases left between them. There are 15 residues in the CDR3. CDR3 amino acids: CASSATGLYNSPLHF. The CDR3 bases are TGTGCCAGCAGTGCGACAGGTCTCTATAATTCACCCCTCCACTTT.

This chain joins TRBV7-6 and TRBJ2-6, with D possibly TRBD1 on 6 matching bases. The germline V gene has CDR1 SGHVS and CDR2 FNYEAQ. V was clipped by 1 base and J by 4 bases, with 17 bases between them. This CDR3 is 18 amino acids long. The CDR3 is CASSLGGVGARGANVLTF. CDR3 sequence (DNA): TGTGCCAGCAGCTTAGGAGGTGTGGGGGCGCGAGGGGCCAACGTCCTGACTTTC.

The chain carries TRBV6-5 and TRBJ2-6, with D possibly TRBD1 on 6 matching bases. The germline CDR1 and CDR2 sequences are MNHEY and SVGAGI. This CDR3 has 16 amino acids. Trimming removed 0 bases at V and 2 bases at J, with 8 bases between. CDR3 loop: CASSYSRGTGANVLTF. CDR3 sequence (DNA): TGTGCCAGCAGTTACTCCAGGGGAACTGGGGCCAACGTCCTGACTTTC.

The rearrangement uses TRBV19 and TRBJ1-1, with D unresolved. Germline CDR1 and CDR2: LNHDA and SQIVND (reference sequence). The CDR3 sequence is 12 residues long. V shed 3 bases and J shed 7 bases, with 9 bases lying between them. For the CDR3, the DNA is TGTGCCAGTAGTATCTGGGCAGATGAAGCTTTCTTT. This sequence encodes CASSIWADEAFF.

Here the CDR3 DNA reads TGCGCCAGCAGCCAAGAGGGAAGACTATCTAATGAAAAACTGTTTTTT. It encodes CASSQEGRLSNEKLFF. The chain links TRBV4-1 to TRBJ1-4, with D hard to call. The V gene's germline CDR1 is MGHRA and CDR2 YSYEKL. With 0 bases removed from V and 3 bases from J, the gap between germline ends came to 11 bases. The CDR3 spans 16 residues.

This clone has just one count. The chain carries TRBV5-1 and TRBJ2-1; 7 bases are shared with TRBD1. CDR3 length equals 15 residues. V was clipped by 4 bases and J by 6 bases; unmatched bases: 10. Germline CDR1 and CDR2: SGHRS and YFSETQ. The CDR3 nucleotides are TGCGCCAGCAGCCCGCCGGGACAGTCCCTCAATGAGCAGTTCTTC. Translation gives CASSPPGQSLNEQFF.

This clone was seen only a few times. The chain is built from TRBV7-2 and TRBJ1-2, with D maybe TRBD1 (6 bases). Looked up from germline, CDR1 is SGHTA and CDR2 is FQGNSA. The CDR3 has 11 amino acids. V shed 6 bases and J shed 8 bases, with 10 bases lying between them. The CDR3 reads CASRAGVGYTF. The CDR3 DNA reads TGTGCCAGCAGGGCAGGGGTCGGCTACACCTTC. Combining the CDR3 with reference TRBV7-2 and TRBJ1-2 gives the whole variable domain GAGVSQSPSNKVTEKGKDVELRCDPISGHTALYWYRQSLGQGLEFLIYFQGNSAPDKSGLPSDRFSAERTGGSVSTLTIQRTQQEDSAVYLCASRAGVGYTFGSGTRLTVV.

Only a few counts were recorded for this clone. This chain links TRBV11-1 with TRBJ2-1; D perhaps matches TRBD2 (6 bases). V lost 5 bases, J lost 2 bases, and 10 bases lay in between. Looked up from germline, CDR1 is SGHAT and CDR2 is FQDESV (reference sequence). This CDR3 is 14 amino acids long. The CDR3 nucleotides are TGTGCCAGCAGCCGACTAGGGGCCTACAATGAGCAGTTCTTC. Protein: CASSRLGAYNEQFF.